The present TCR beta chain was sequenced within a study of a mutant IDH1 vaccine in newly diagnosed glioma. Study at large: First vaccine doses came 4-6 weeks after radiotherapy alone, or with temozolomide cycles. Sex among treated patients split approximately 62% male, roughly 38% female; mean age was roughly 42 years. The therapy given earlier, which was standard therapy, consisted of radiotherapy, temozolomide, or both, and most of the patients received both. Study conclusions and caveats: Patients mounted vaccine-induced immune responses in 90% to 95% of cases.

Some clones are missing from TCRdb's copy, which holds only in-frame ones; the method was immunoSEQ multiplex PCR. The sample yields under 45,000 clones, approximately 72% seen once. Trimming shortened V by 6 bases and J by 4 bases, and 15 bases separated the two germline ends. The germline V gene encodes CDR1 MNHEY and CDR2 SMNVEV (reference sequence). The CDR3 loop spans 15 amino acids. Note on this clone: Its antigen is unidentified.

Time point here: week 23, last vaccination. In every dose of vaccine, 300 ug of mutant IDH1 20-mer peptide was given alongside topical imiquimod. The sequences come from PBMCs, collected from a glioma patient whose treatment included an IDH1 peptide vaccine. This chain connects TRBV27 to TRBJ2-2; either TRBD1 or TRBD2 may supply D (6 bases each). The sequence was collected from a man in his fifties with glioma. CDR3 in DNA: TGTGCCAGCAGCGTGGGGGCGGGATCCACCGGGGAGCTGTTTTTT. This encodes CASSVGAGSTGELFF.